These T cell receptor beta chains were read from a single sample in a study of blood T cell repertoires in COVID-19. TCRdb's table, derived via immunoSEQ multiplex PCR, lists solely in-frame clones and lacks some. The sample consists of under 400,000 clones, just over 85% of them appearing once. Sequences were obtained from PBMCs or T cells enriched from blood (not recorded which). The origin of the receptors is a woman between 35 and 50 years old with acute COVID-19. The CDR3 runs from the conserved cysteine through the conserved F or W. Each record gives: V gene, D gene, J gene, clone size, CDR3 protein, CDR3 DNA. D genes are given only for firm matches. The size entry is marked missing in some rows and otherwise reads once, few, many or a size class.

V: TRBV12-2; D: NA; J: TRBJ2-1; size: once; CDR3: CASRLPYDVSGTLEQFF; DNA: TGTGCAAGTCGCTTACCCTATGACGTCAGCGGGACTCTTGAGCAGTTCTTC
V: TRBV10-3; D: TRBD2; J: TRBJ2-7; size: NA; CDR3: CAITGGLSYEQYF; DNA: TGTGCCATCACGGGGGGGTTATCCTACGAGCAGTACTTC
V: TRBV12-3/TRBV12-4; D: TRBD1; J: TRBJ1-5; size: NA; CDR3: CASSWTGNQPQHF; DNA: TGTGCCAGCAGCTGGACAGGGAATCAGCCCCAGCATTTT
V: TRBV5-1; D: NA; J: TRBJ2-1; size: NA; CDR3: CASSLGSDNEQFF; DNA: TGCGCCAGCAGCTTGGGATCGGACAATGAGCAGTTCTTC
V: TRBV9; D: TRBD1; J: TRBJ1-2; size: NA; CDR3: CASSADRGNYGYTF; DNA: TGTGCCAGCAGCGCGGACAGGGGGAACTATGGCTACACCTTC
V: TRBV29-1; D: TRBD2; J: TRBJ2-1; size: NA; CDR3: CSVDWGSGRAPNEQFF; DNA: TGCAGCGTTGATTGGGGTAGCGGGAGGGCCCCCAATGAGCAGTTCTTC
V: TRBV19; D: TRBD2; J: TRBJ2-1; size: NA; CDR3: CASKEGGRLLGDEQFF; DNA: TGTGCCAGTAAGGAGGGCGGGAGGCTACTCGGGGATGAGCAGTTCTTC
V: TRBV7-9; D: TRBD1; J: TRBJ2-3; size: NA; CDR3: CASSLGQGAGTDTQYF; DNA: TGTGCCAGCAGCTTAGGACAGGGGGCTGGCACAGATACGCAGTATTTT
V: TRBV7-8; D: NA; J: TRBJ2-3; size: NA; CDR3: CASSLHLANTDTQYF; DNA: TGTGCCAGCAGCTTGCACTTAGCGAACACAGATACGCAGTATTTT
V: TRBV5-1; D: NA; J: TRBJ2-7; size: NA; CDR3: CASSLGGSPSEQYF; DNA: TGCGCCAGCAGCTTGGGGGGCAGCCCTTCCGAGCAGTACTTC
V: TRBV6-1; D: TRBD2; J: TRBJ2-7; size: NA; CDR3: CASSETLAGGGNSYEQYF; DNA: TGTGCCAGCAGCGAAACCCTAGCGGGAGGCGGTAATTCCTACGAGCAGTACTTC
V: TRBV12-5; D: TRBD1; J: TRBJ2-3; size: NA; CDR3: CASALRPSIRDRGLSTDTQYF; DNA: TGTGCTAGTGCCCTACGCCCGTCCATCCGGGACAGGGGTCTAAGCACAGATACGCAGTATTTT
V: TRBV6-5; D: NA; J: TRBJ2-7; size: once; CDR3: CASKRDFSGSYEQYF; DNA: TGTGCCAGCAAAAGGGACTTTTCCGGGAGTTACGAGCAGTACTTC
V: TRBV7-9; D: NA; J: TRBJ1-2; size: NA; CDR3: CASSLGQTYYGYTF; DNA: TGTGCCAGCAGTTTAGGACAGACATACTATGGCTACACCTTC
V: TRBV6-2/TRBV6-3; D: NA; J: TRBJ2-7; size: NA; CDR3: CASSPQGAGHYEQYF; DNA: TGTGCCAGCAGTCCCCAAGGAGCAGGACACTACGAGCAGTACTTC
V: TRBV7-3; D: NA; J: TRBJ2-4; size: NA; CDR3: CASSPSVGDGNIQYF; DNA: TGTGCCAGCAGCCCGTCGGTAGGCGACGGGAACATTCAGTACTTC
V: TRBV19; D: NA; J: TRBJ1-5; size: once; CDR3: CASNPEGQVYSNQPQHF; DNA: TGTGCCAGTAACCCGGAGGGGCAGGTCTATAGCAATCAGCCCCAGCATTTT
V: TRBV11-2; D: NA; J: TRBJ2-1; size: NA; CDR3: CASSQGHESREQFF; DNA: TGTGCCAGCAGCCAGGGCCATGAGAGCCGGGAGCAGTTCTTC
V: TRBV29-1; D: NA; J: TRBJ2-1; size: NA; CDR3: CSVGGRINEQFF; DNA: TGCAGCGTGGGGGGACGGATCAATGAGCAGTTCTTC
V: TRBV7-9; D: TRBD2; J: TRBJ2-3; size: once; CDR3: CASSFSGGVKDTQYF; DNA: TGTGCCAGCAGTTTTAGCGGGGGGGTAAAAGATACGCAGTATTTT
V: TRBV5-4; D: TRBD1; J: TRBJ1-1; size: NA; CDR3: CASSDPGQGVYGEAFF; DNA: TGTGCCAGCAGCGACCCGGGACAGGGTGTTTATGGTGAAGCTTTCTTT
V: TRBV27; D: NA; J: TRBJ2-3; size: NA; CDR3: CASRYTNTDTQYF; DNA: TGTGCCAGCAGATACACTAACACAGATACGCAGTATTTT
V: TRBV11-2; D: TRBD1; J: TRBJ1-6; size: NA; CDR3: CASSLLRTGRNSPLHF; DNA: TGTGCCAGCAGCTTACTAAGGACAGGGCGGAATTCACCCCTCCACTTT
V: TRBV7-8; D: NA; J: TRBJ1-5; size: NA; CDR3: CASSPLSGEGQPQHF; DNA: TGTGCCAGCAGTCCACTCTCAGGGGAAGGACAGCCCCAGCATTTT
V: TRBV7-8; D: TRBD1; J: TRBJ1-1; size: NA; CDR3: CASSLKPRGAPNTEAFF; DNA: TGTGCCAGCAGCTTAAAGCCCAGGGGGGCCCCGAACACTGAAGCTTTCTTT
V: TRBV7-2; D: NA; J: TRBJ1-2; size: once; CDR3: CASSLVGGYGYTF; DNA: TGTGCCAGCAGCCTAGTGGGGGGCTATGGCTACACCTTC
V: TRBV7-8; D: NA; J: TRBJ2-6; size: NA; CDR3: CASSVRQIYQSGANVLTF; DNA: TGTGCCAGCAGCGTAAGACAGATTTACCAATCTGGGGCCAACGTCCTGACTTTC
V: TRBV27; D: NA; J: TRBJ1-5; size: NA; CDR3: CASSPDRSGLGQPQHF; DNA: TGTGCCAGCAGTCCTGACCGCTCAGGGTTAGGACAGCCCCAGCATTTT
V: TRBV29-1; D: NA; J: TRBJ1-1; size: few; CDR3: CSGRQETEAFF; DNA: TGCAGCGGAAGACAGGAGACTGAAGCTTTCTTT
V: TRBV10-3; D: TRBD1; J: TRBJ1-5; size: NA; CDR3: CAIPQGANQPQHF; DNA: TGTGCCATCCCCCAGGGGGCCAATCAGCCCCAGCATTTT